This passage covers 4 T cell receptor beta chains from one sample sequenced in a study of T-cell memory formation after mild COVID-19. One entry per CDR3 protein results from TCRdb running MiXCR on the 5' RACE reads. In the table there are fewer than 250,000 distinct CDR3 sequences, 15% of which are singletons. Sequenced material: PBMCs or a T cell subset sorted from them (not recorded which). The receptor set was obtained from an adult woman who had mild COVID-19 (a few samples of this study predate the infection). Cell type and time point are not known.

CDR3 DNA sequence: TGCAGTGCTAGAGATACTGGGGGAATGGGGCCCCAGCATTTT. Amino acids: CSARDTGGMGPQHF. The chain couples TRBV20-1 to TRBJ1-5, with a weak D call TRBD1 (5 bases). CDR1 and CDR2 (germline): DFQATT, SNEGSKA (reference sequence). Trimming removed 0 bases at V and 9 bases at J, with 15 bases between. The CDR3 loop spans 14 amino acids.

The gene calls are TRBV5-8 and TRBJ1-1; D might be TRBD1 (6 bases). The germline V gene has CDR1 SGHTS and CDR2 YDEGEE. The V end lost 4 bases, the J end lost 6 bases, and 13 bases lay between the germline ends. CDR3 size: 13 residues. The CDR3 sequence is CASSLLQGPEAFF. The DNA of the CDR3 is TGTGCCAGCAGCCTACTACAGGGACCTGAAGCTTTCTTT.

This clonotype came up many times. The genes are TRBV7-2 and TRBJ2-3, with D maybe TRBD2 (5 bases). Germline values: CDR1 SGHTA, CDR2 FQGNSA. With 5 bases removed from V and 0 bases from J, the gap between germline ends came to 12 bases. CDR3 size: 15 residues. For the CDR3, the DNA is TGTGCCAGCAGCCGAGACTATTTAAGCACAGATACGCAGTATTTT. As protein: CASSRDYLSTDTQYF.

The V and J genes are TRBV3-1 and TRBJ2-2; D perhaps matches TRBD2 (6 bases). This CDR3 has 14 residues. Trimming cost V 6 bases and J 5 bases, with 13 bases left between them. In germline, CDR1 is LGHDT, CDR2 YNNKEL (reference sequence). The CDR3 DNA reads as TGTGCCAGCAGTCGAGGGAGCGGGACCGGGGAGCTGTTTTTT. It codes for CASSRGSGTGELFF. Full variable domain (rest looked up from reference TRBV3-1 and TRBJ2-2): DTAVSQTPKYLVTQMGNDKSIKCEQNLGHDTMYWYKQDSKKFLKIMFSYNNKELIINETVPNRFSPKSPDKAHLNLHINSLELGDSAVYFCASSRGSGTGELFFGEGSRLTVL.